This TCR beta chain was identified in a study of T-cell memory formation after mild COVID-19. Study-level information: Largely donor-specific TCR clusters were found.

The CDR3 is 14 amino acids. CDR1 is SGHVS and CDR2 is FQNEAQ in the germline V gene. The trim removed 5 bases at V and 5 bases at J, leaving 6 bases unmatched. Many counts were recorded for this clonotype. Its target is unknown. TCR alpha and TCR beta cDNA libraries with sample barcodes and UMIs came from 5'RACE using constant-segment primers. TCRdb re-derived calls from the 5' RACE reads in MiXCR, one entry per CDR3 protein. The sample carries around 250,000 distinct CDR3 sequences, 16% recorded once. Points from the study as a whole: Within pre-infection memory, some responding clones were found, suggesting cross-reactive memory joined. Specificity for SARS-CoV-2 was not confirmed among the second-wave clones peaking on day 37.

This chain joins TRBV7-8 and TRBJ2-5; 9 nucleotides line up with TRBD2. Source material: PBMCs or a T cell subset sorted from them (not recorded which). The sequence was obtained from a man younger than 30 who had mild COVID-19 (a few samples of this study predate the infection). Cell type and time point are not known. This CDR3 reads CASSPLSGGETQYF. The CDR3, as DNA: TGTGCCAGCAGCCCACTAAGCGGGGGGGAGACCCAGTACTTC.